These 25 T cell receptor beta chains were sequenced from one sample in a study of T cell repertoires in cytomegalovirus infection. Via MiXCR, TCRdb re-called the reads, giving one row per CDR3 protein. This sample has about 150,000 distinct CDR3 sequences, with around 20% found just once. The sample was PBMCs. Receptor source: a human donor in good health (CMV status not recorded). Some clones in this sample may be carry-over from other donors' samples.

This clonotype occurred a few times. The chain couples TRBV7-9 to TRBJ2-5; D unresolved. This CDR3 region has 13 residues. CDR1 and CDR2 (germline): SEHNR, FQNEAQ (reference sequence). Deletions cut 1 base from V and 5 bases from J, with 8 bases between. The CDR3 sequence is CASSLVMVETQYF. The CDR3 coding sequence is TGTGCCAGCAGCTTAGTAATGGTGGAGACCCAGTACTTC.

The CDR3: CASSPSGTRSYNEQFF. CDR3 bases: TGTGCCAGCAGTCCCTCCGGGACTAGATCCTACAATGAGCAGTTCTTC. J is TRBJ2-1 and V is TRBV12-3 or TRBV12-4; 8 bases align to TRBD2. J lost 1 base, V lost 5 bases, and 7 bases had no gene match. The CDR3 is 16 amino acids.

The rearrangement joins TRBV24-1 to TRBJ2-7; the D gene is possibly TRBD1 (6 bases). The germline gives CDR1 KGHDR, CDR2 SFDVKD. V lost 10 bases, J lost 2 bases, and 14 bases lay in between. This CDR3 spans 13 amino acids. CDR3 amino acids: CATQDPGAYEQYF. The CDR3 DNA sequence: TGTGCCACACAGGACCCAGGGGCCTACGAGCAGTACTTC.

Regarding this clonotype: Compared with germline, one end of the junction differs, possibly owing to a read error. This chain links TRBV6-5 with TRBJ2-7; maybe TRBD2 (6 bases). The CDR3 is 15 amino acids. Germline-derived CDR1 and CDR2 are MNHEY and SVGAGI. CDR3 region: CASRYSAIGSYEQYF. The DNA of the CDR3 is TGTGCCAGCAGGTACTCAGCTATCGGGAGCTACGAGCAGTACTTC.

This clonotype appeared a few times. This sequence joins TRBV5-1 and TRBJ1-4; TRBD1 matches 7 bases. The CDR3 is 14 amino acids. Germline CDR1 and CDR2: SGHRS and YFSETQ. Trimming removed 2 bases from V and 2 bases from J; junction bases left unmatched: 0. Here the CDR3 reads CASSLQGTNEKLFF. The DNA of the CDR3 is TGCGCCAGCAGCTTACAGGGGACTAATGAAAAACTGTTTTTT.

This clonotype was recorded a few times. V usage is TRBV19 and J usage is TRBJ1-1; 7 positions match TRBD1. Trimming cost V 4 bases and J 0 bases; bases outside gene matches: 11. This CDR3 comprises 17 residues. In germline, CDR1 is LNHDA, CDR2 SQIVND (reference sequence). CDR3 coding DNA: TGTGCCAGTAGTACCCCATTCTTACAGGGGATGAACACTGAAGCTTTCTTT. Its protein product is CASSTPFLQGMNTEAFF.

This clonotype was counted many times. The genes are TRBV12-3 or TRBV12-4 and TRBJ2-1; D is undetermined. V gave up 3 bases and J gave up 9 bases, with 9 bases separating them. The CDR3 is 12 residues long. The CDR3 sequence is CASSFSGAEQFF. The CDR3 DNA reads as TGTGCCAGCAGTTTCTCAGGCGCTGAGCAGTTCTTC.

The sample holds a few counts of this clonotype. V and J are TRBV7-2 and TRBJ2-5; unclear D gene. Germline CDR1 is SGHTA and CDR2 is FQGNSA. The CDR3 covers 12 residues. With 2 bases removed from V and 5 bases from J, the gap between germline ends came to 6 bases. The DNA of the CDR3 is TGTGCCAGCAGCTTACCGTCCGAGACCCAGTACTTC. It specifies CASSLPSETQYF.

This clonotype was picked up a small number of times. This chain connects TRBV7-4 to TRBJ1-2; possible D gene TRBD1, 5 bases. Germline CDR1 is SGHVT and CDR2 is SQSDAQ. The CDR3 has 15 residues. Trimming removed 4 bases at V and 4 bases at J, with 16 bases between. CDR3 sequence reads: CASSSKRGAGYGYTF. The CDR3 DNA follows: TGTGCCAGCAGCTCCAAGCGAGGGGCCGGCTATGGCTACACCTTC.

This rearrangement joins TRBV6-2 or TRBV6-3 to TRBJ2-2, with 8 bases that match TRBD1. V dropped 6 bases and J dropped 5; count of bases not matched to a gene: 5. Germline CDR1 is MNHEY and CDR2 is SVGEGT. The CDR3 loop spans 14 amino acids. The CDR3: CASRDRGWTGELFF. The CDR3 DNA sequence: TGTGCCAGCAGAGACAGGGGATGGACCGGGGAGCTGTTTTTT.

Many counts were recorded for this clonotype. The CDR3 DNA follows: TGCGCCAGCAGCACTACAGGGGACACTGAAGCTTTCTTT. Translated, it gives CASSTTGDTEAFF. This sequence joins TRBV5-1 and TRBJ1-1; TRBD1 agrees at 7 bases. Germline assignment: CDR1 SGHRS and CDR2 YFSETQ. Trimming at V came to 4 bases and at J to 3 bases, leaving 3 bases not matched to a gene. The CDR3 consists of 13 residues.

This clonotype was seen at least ten times. The chain combines TRBV7-9 with TRBJ1-1; D perhaps matches TRBD1 (6 bases). This CDR3 contains 15 residues. The V gene's germline CDR1 is SEHNR and CDR2 FQNEAQ (reference sequence). Trimming shortened V by 4 bases and J by 1 base, and 13 bases separated the two germline ends. The CDR3 DNA reads TGTGCCAGCAGCTCCTTCTCCAGGGGGAACACTGAAGCTTTCTTT. This sequence encodes CASSSFSRGNTEAFF. The whole variable domain, remainder taken from reference TRBV7-9 and TRBJ1-1, is DTGVSQNPRHKITKRGQNVTFRCDPISEHNRLYWYRQTLGQGPEFLTYFQNEAQLEKSRLLSDRFSAERPKGSFSTLEIQRTEQGDSAMYLCASSSFSRGNTEAFFGQGTRLTVV.

CDR3 loop: CASGAVYNEQFF. The CDR3 nucleotides are TGTGCCAGCGGGGCAGTCTACAATGAGCAGTTCTTC. The chain uses TRBV6-1 and TRBJ2-1, with D tentatively TRBD1 (5 bases). The CDR3 is 12 residues long. V shed 8 bases and J shed 3 bases, with 8 bases lying between them. Germline V CDR1 and CDR2: MNHNS, SASEGT.

The table lists this clonotype with many counts. V and J are TRBV7-2 and TRBJ1-1; the D gene is possibly TRBD1 (5 bases). The germline V and J ends were trimmed by 4 bases and 5 bases, with 11 bases remaining between them. Per the germline V gene, CDR1 is SGHTA and CDR2 is FQGNSA. The CDR3 consists of 13 residues. This CDR3 reads CASSSRQYTEAFF. The CDR3 nucleotides are TGTGCCAGCAGCTCGCGACAGTATACTGAAGCTTTCTTT.

In its sample, this clonotype was seen many times. The gene calls are TRBV7-6 and TRBJ2-5; unclear D gene. CDR3 size: 11 residues. V lost 4 bases and J lost 1, with 1 base in between. Per germline, CDR1 SGHVS and CDR2 FNYEAQ. This CDR3 reads CASSSQETQYF. CDR3 nucleotide sequence: TGTGCCAGCAGCTCCCAAGAGACCCAGTACTTC.

J is TRBJ2-2 and V is TRBV6-5, with D unresolved. V gave up 0 bases and J gave up 0 bases, with 5 bases separating them. This CDR3 has 15 residues. Germline values: CDR1 MNHEY, CDR2 SVGAGI. For the CDR3, the DNA is TGTGCCAGCAGTTACTCCGACACGAACACCGGGGAGCTGTTTTTT. Its protein is CASSYSDTNTGELFF.

This clonotype occurred many times. The chain employs TRBV7-6 and TRBJ2-7; D assignment may be TRBD1 or TRBD2 (5 bases each). The germline CDR1 and CDR2 sequences are SGHVS and FNYEAQ. The CDR3 sequence is 16 residues long. V was cut by 0 bases and J by 5 bases, with 17 bases left in between. The CDR3 DNA reads as TGTGCCAGCAGCTTAGCGGGGACGGCACCTTCCCACGAGCAGTACTTC. As protein: CASSLAGTAPSHEQYF.

The rearrangement joins TRBV28 to TRBJ2-3, with TRBD2 matching over 16 bases. The CDR3 loop spans 19 amino acids. With V trimmed by 6 bases and J by 4 bases, 13 bases remained unmatched. Germline CDR1 is MDHEN and CDR2 is SYDVKM. The DNA of the CDR3 is TGTGCCAGCAGCCCGGGACTAGCGGGAGGGACGTGGGACGCAGATACGCAGTATTTT. Its protein is CASSPGLAGGTWDADTQYF.

There are many counts of this clonotype. The chain couples TRBV28 to TRBJ2-4; maybe TRBD2 (7 bases). Trimming took 1 base from V and 7 from J, leaving 11 bases between them. The CDR3 spans 14 residues. Per the germline V gene, CDR1 is MDHEN and CDR2 is SYDVKM. The CDR3, as DNA: TGTGCCAGCAGTTTATTAGGGGGAGGGAACATTCAGTACTTC. Its protein is CASSLLGGGNIQYF.

This clonotype was counted ten times or more. This chain joins TRBV7-2 and TRBJ1-1, with D maybe TRBD1 (6 bases). Trimming pared 5 bases from V and 1 base from J, leaving 11 bases between. The CDR3 contains 14 residues. CDR1 SGHTA and CDR2 FQGNSA come from the germline V gene. CDR3 amino acids: CASSPGHANTEAFF. The CDR3 DNA sequence: TGTGCCAGCAGCCCGGGACACGCGAACACTGAAGCTTTCTTT.

The chain has TRBV13 and TRBJ2-7; D perhaps matches TRBD2 (5 bases). V lost 6 bases and J lost 0, with 9 bases in between. Germline loops: CDR1 PRHDT, CDR2 FYEKMQ (reference sequence). This CDR3 is 13 amino acids long. The CDR3 DNA reads as TGTGCCAGCAGGAGCGGTTTCTCCTACGAGCAGTACTTC. This gives the protein CASRSGFSYEQYF.

By share, this clonotype ranks as medium-sized. This chain joins TRBV7-8 and TRBJ2-1; TRBD2 agrees at 10 bases. Germline CDR1 is SGHVS and CDR2 is FQNEAQ. The V gene end was trimmed by 0 bases and the J gene end by 2 bases; junction bases not matched to a gene: 10. The CDR3 has 19 amino acids. As DNA, the CDR3 is TGTGCCAGCAGCTTAGCGCGGATTAGCGGGAGGATCACCTACAATGAGCAGTTCTTC. The encoded protein is CASSLARISGRITYNEQFF.

This clonotype was observed a handful of times. CDR3 sequence (DNA): TGTGCCAGCACCCTCCGGGACTGGGACAATGAGCAGTTCTTC. It specifies CASTLRDWDNEQFF. This chain links TRBV2 with TRBJ2-1, with TRBD2 as a possible D gene (6 bases). The CDR3 is 14 amino acids. Germline CDR1 SNHLY, CDR2 FYNNEI. V was shortened by 7 bases and J by 5 bases, with 15 bases between the two germline ends.

This clonotype was picked up many times. The rearrangement links TRBV7-8 to TRBJ1-1, with D tentatively TRBD1 (6 bases). V was shortened by 6 bases and J by 2 bases, with 16 bases between the two germline ends. The CDR3 loop spans 15 amino acids. Germline V gene lookup returns CDR1 SGHVS and CDR2 FQNEAQ. CDR3 nucleotide sequence: TGTGCCAGCAGGGGGGGGACAACTACTAACACTGAAGCTTTCTTT. Protein sequence: CASRGGTTTNTEAFF.

The V gene is TRBV12-3 or TRBV12-4, the J gene TRBJ1-3; 9 nucleotides agree with TRBD1. CDR3 length equals 15 residues. Losses at the gene ends were 5 bases for V and 2 bases for J; bases not matched to a gene: 4. In DNA form, the CDR3 reads TGTGCCAGCAGTGTACAGGGGGCGCCTGGAAACACCATATATTTT. As protein: CASSVQGAPGNTIYF.